This T cell receptor beta chain appears in the sequencing data of a study of T cell repertoires in cytomegalovirus infection. Notes on the study in general: Ex vivo, HLA-C-restricted CMV-specific TCR beta clonotypes prevailed over the rest of the response.

TCRdb re-called the reads with MiXCR, one entry per CDR3 protein. Of about 890,000 distinct CDR3 sequences in the sample, under 40% were seen once. In its sample, this clonotype was seen a few times. Its antigen is as yet unknown. Germline V lookup: CDR1 ENHRY, CDR2 SYGVKD. V was pared by 6 bases and J by 2 bases, with 14 bases between. This CDR3 is built from 14 residues. Sequencing used cultured CD8+ T cells from PBMCs, obtained from culture after CMV antigen stimulation. The chain is built from TRBV10-3 and TRBJ2-7; D might be TRBD1 (6 bases). This sequence was found in a human donor in good health (CMV status not recorded). Some clones in this sample may be carry-over from other donors' samples. CDR3 bases: TGTGCCATCAGGACCGGGACAATAACCTACGAGCAGTACTTC. Translating it yields CAIRTGTITYEQYF.